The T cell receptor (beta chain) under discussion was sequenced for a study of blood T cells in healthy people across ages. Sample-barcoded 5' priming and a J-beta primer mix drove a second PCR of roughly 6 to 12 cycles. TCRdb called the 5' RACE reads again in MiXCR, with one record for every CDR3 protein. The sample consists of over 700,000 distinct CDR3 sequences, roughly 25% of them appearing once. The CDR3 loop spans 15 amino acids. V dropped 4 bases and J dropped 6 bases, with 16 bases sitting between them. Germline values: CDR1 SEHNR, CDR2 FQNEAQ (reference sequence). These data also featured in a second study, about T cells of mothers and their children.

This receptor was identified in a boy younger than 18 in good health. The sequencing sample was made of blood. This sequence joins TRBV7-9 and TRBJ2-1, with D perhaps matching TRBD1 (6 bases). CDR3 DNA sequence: TGTGCCAGCAGCTGGAAAGAGGGGGTTGGCAATGAGCAGTTCTTC. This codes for CASSWKEGVGNEQFF.